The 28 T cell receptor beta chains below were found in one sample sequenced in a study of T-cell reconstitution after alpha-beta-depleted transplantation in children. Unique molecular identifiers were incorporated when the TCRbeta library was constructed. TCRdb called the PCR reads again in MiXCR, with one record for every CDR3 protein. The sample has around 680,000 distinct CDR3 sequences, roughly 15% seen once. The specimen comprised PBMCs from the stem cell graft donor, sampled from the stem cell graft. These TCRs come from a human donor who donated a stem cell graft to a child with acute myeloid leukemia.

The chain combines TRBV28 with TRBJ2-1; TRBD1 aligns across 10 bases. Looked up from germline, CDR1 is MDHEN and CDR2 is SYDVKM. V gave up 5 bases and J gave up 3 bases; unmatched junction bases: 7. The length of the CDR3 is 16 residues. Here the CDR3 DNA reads TGTGCCAGCAGTACAAGCGGGACAGGGGTCTACAATGAGCAGTTCTTC. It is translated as CASSTSGTGVYNEQFF.

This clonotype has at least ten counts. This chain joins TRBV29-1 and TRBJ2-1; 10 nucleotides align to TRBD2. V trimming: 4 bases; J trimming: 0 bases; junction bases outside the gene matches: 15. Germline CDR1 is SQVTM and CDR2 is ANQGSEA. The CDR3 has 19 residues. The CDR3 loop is CSVGGRLAGDTSSYNEQFF. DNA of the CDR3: TGCAGCGTTGGGGGCCGGCTAGCGGGGGACACAAGCTCCTACAATGAGCAGTTCTTC.

In DNA form, the CDR3 reads TGTGCCAGCAGGACGAACCGAGGGAATGAAAAACTGTTTTTT. Protein product: CASRTNRGNEKLFF. V usage is TRBV3-1 and J usage is TRBJ1-4; D gene unclear. CDR3 size: 14 residues. The germline V gene has CDR1 LGHDT and CDR2 YNNKEL (reference sequence). Trimming took 6 bases from V and 5 from J, leaving 13 bases between them.

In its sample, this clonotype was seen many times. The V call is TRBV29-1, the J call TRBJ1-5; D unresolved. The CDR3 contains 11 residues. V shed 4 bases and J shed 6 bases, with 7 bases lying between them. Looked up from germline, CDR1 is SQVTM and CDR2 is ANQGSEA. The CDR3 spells CSVAGPQPQHF. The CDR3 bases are TGCAGCGTTGCGGGTCCTCAGCCCCAGCATTTT.

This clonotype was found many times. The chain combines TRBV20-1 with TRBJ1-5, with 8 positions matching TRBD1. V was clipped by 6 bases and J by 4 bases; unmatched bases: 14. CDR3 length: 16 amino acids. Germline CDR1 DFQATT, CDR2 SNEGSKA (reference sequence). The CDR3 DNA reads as TGCAGTGCCCCCCGGGCCGACAGGGGTGAAAATCAGCCCCAGCATTTT. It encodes CSAPRADRGENQPQHF.

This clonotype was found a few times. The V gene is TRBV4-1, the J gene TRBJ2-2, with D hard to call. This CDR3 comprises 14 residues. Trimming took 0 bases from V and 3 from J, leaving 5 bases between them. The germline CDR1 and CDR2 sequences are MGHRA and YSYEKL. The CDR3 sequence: CASSQDDYTGELFF. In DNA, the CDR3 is TGCGCCAGCAGCCAAGATGACTACACCGGGGAGCTGTTTTTT.

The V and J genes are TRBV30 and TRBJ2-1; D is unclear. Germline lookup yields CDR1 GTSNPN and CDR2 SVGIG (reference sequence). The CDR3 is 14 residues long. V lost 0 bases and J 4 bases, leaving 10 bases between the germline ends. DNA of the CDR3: TGTGCCTGGAGTGTACTGGGATTATACAATGAGCAGTTCTTC. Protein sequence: CAWSVLGLYNEQFF. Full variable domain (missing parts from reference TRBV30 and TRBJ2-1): SQTIHQWPATLVQPVGSPLSLECTVEGTSNPNLYWYRQAAGRGLQLLFYSVGIGQISSEVPQNLSASRPQDRQFILSSKKLLLSDSGFYLCAWSVLGLYNEQFFGPGTRLTVL.

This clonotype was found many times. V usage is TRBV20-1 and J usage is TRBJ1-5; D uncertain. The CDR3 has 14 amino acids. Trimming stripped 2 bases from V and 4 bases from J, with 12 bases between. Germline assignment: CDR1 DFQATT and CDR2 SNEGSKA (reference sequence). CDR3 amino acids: CSARTIGVNQPQHF. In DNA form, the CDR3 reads TGCAGTGCTAGAACCATTGGGGTTAATCAGCCCCAGCATTTT.

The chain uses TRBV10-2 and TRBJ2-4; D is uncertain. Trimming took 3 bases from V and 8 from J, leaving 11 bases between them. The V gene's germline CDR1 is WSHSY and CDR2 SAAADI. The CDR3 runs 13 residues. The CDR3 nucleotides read TGCGCCAGCAGTGAAACTTTGCTTGACATTCAGTACTTC. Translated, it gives CASSETLLDIQYF.

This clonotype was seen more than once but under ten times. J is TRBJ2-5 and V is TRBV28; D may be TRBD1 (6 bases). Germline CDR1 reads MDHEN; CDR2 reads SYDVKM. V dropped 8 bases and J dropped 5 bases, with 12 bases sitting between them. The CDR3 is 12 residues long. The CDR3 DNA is TGTGCCAGCGGACAGATCGACGAGACCCAGTACTTC. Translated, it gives CASGQIDETQYF.

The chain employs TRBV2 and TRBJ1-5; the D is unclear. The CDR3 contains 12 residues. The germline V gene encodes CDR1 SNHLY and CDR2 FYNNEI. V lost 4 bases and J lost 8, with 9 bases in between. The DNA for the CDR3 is TGTGCCAGCAGTGTTCATGTGGAGCCCCAGCATTTT. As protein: CASSVHVEPQHF.

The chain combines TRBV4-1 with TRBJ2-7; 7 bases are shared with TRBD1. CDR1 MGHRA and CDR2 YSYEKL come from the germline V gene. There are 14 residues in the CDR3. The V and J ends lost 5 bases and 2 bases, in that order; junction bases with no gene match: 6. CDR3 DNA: TGCGCCAGCAGCGTCTACAGGGGTCCCTACGAGCAGTACGTC. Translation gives CASSVYRGPYEQYV.

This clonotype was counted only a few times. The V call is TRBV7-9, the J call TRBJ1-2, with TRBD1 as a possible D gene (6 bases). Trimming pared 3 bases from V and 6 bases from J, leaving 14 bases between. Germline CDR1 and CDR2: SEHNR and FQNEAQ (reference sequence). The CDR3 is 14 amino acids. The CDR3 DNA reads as TGTGCCAGCAGCTTGGGGGACACCCGACATGGCTACACCTTC. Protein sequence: CASSLGDTRHGYTF. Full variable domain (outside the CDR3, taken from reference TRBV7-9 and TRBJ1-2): DTGVSQNPRHKITKRGQNVTFRCDPISEHNRLYWYRQTLGQGPEFLTYFQNEAQLEKSRLLSDRFSAERPKGSFSTLEIQRTEQGDSAMYLCASSLGDTRHGYTFGSGTRLTVV.

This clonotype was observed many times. This chain's CDR3 is CASSVENTEAFF. The CDR3, as DNA: TGTGCCAGCAGCGTAGAGAACACTGAAGCTTTCTTT. This rearrangement joins TRBV7-9 to TRBJ1-1; D is unclear. V lost 5 bases, J lost 1 base, and 5 bases lay in between. Germline V CDR1 and CDR2: SEHNR, FQNEAQ (reference sequence). The CDR3 contains 12 residues.

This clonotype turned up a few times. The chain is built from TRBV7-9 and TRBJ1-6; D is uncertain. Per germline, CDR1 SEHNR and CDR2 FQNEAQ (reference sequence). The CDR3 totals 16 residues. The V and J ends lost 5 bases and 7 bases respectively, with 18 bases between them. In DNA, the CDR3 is TGTGCCAGCAGCCCGACACAAACAAGAGGGAATTCACCCCTCCACTTT. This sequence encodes CASSPTQTRGNSPLHF.

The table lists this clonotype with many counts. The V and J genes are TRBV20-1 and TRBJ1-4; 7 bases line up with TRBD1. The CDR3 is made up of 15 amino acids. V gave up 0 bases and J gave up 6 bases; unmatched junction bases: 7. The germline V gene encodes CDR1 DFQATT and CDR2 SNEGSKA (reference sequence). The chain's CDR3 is CSAREETGSDEKLFF. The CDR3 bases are TGCAGTGCTAGAGAAGAGACAGGGTCCGATGAAAAACTGTTTTTT.

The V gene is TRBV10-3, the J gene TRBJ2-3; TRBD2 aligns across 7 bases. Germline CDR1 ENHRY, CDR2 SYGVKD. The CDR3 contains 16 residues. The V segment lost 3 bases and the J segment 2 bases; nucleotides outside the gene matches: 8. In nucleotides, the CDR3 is TGTGCCATCAGTGACCCGGGGAGGGATTCCACAGATACGCAGTATTTT. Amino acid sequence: CAISDPGRDSTDTQYF.

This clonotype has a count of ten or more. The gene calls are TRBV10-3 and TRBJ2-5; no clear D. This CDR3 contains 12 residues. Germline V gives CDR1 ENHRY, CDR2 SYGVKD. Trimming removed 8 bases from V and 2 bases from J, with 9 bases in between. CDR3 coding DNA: TGTGCCATCGCCCGCGATCAAGAGACCCAGTACTTC. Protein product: CAIARDQETQYF.

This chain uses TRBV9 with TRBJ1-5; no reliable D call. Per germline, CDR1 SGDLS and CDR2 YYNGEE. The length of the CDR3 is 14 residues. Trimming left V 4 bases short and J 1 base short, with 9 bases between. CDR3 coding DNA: TGTGCCAGCAGCAAGGACGGGAGCAATCAGCCCCAGCATTTT. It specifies CASSKDGSNQPQHF.

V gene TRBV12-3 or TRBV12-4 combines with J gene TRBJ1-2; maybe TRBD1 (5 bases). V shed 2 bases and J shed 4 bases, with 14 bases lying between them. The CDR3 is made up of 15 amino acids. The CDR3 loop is CASSLFRGGRYGYTF. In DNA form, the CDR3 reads TGTGCCAGCAGTTTATTTCGGGGCGGGCGCTATGGCTACACCTTC.

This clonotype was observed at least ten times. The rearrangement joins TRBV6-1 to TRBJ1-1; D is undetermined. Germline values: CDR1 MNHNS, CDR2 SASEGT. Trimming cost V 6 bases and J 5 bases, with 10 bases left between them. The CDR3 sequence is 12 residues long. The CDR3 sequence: CASSARWTEAFF. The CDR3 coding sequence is TGTGCCAGCAGCGCGCGGTGGACTGAAGCTTTCTTT.

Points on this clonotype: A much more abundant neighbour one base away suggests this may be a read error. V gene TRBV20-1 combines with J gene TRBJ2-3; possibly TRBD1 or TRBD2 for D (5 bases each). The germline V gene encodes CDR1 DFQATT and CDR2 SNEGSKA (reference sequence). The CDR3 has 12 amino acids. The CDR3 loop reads CRGTDVTDTQYF. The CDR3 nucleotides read TGCAGAGGGACGGACGTCACAGATACGCAGTATTTT.

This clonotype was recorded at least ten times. The CDR3 region is CSVSLTGNTIYF. DNA for the CDR3: TGCAGCGTTTCCTTAACTGGAAACACCATATATTTT. The chain links TRBV29-1 to TRBJ1-3; D is undetermined. This CDR3 spans 12 amino acids. Trimming cost V 5 bases and J 2 bases, with 7 bases left between them. CDR1 is SQVTM and CDR2 is ANQGSEA in the germline V gene.

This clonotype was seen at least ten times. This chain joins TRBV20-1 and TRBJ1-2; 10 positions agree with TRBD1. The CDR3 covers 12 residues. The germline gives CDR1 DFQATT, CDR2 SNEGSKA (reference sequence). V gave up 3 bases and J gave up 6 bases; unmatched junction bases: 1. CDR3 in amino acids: CSARGTGDGYTF. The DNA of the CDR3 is TGCAGTGCTAGGGGGACAGGGGATGGCTACACCTTC.

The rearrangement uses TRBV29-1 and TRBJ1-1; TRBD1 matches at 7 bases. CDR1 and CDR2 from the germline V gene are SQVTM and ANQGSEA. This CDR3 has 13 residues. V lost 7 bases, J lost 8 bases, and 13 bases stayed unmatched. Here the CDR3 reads CSARDSLFEEAFF. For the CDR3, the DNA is TGCAGCGCCCGGGACAGTCTGTTCGAAGAAGCTTTCTTT.

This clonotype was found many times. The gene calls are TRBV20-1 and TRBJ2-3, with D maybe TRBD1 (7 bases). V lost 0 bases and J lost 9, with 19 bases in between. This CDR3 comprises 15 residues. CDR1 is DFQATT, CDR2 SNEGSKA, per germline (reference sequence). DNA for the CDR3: TGCAGTGCTAGAGATCCGGCGGGACAGCAGCGAACGCAGTATTTT. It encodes CSARDPAGQQRTQYF.

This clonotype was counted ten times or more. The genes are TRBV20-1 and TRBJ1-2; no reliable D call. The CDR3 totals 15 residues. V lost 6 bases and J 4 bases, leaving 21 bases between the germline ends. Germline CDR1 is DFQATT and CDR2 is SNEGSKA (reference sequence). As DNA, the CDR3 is TGCAGTGCCCTAGAAGAGGGCAGACTTATCTATGGCTACACCTTC. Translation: CSALEEGRLIYGYTF.

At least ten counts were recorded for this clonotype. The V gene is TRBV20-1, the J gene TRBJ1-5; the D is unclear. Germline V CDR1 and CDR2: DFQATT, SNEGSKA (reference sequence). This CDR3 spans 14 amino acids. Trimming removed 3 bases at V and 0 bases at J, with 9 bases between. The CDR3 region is CSAREVYSNQPQHF. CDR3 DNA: TGCAGTGCTAGGGAGGTTTATAGCAATCAGCCCCAGCATTTT.